The 26 T cell receptor beta chains in this list originate from one sample, sequenced in a study of T cell repertoires in cytomegalovirus infection. TCRdb processed the reads anew with MiXCR; each CDR3 protein has one entry. The table includes roughly 720,000 distinct CDR3 sequences, less than 40% detected once. Sequencing used PBMCs. The source of these receptors is a human donor in good health (CMV status not recorded). Some clones in this sample may be carry-over from other donors' samples.

This clonotype was counted only a few times. This rearrangement joins TRBV29-1 to TRBJ2-1; 7 bases align to TRBD2. CDR3 length: 13 residues. Germline V lookup: CDR1 SQVTM, CDR2 ANQGSEA. The CDR3 bases are TGCAGTCTTAAGCGGGAATGGCTGAATGAGCAGTTCTTC. It yields the protein CSLKREWLNEQFF.

The chain couples TRBV7-2 to TRBJ2-7, with TRBD1 matching over 9 bases. The germline gives CDR1 SGHTA, CDR2 FQGNSA. The CDR3 runs to 18 residues. V dropped 1 base and J dropped 1; count of bases not matched to a gene: 11. DNA for the CDR3: TGTGCCAGCAGCTTAGAGTTGGGCTCCGGGACAGGGTCCTACGAGCAGTACTTC. This sequence encodes CASSLELGSGTGSYEQYF.

This clonotype occurred a few times. The chain employs TRBV5-5 and TRBJ2-5; possible D gene TRBD2, 6 bases. Trimming stripped 3 bases from V and 5 bases from J, with 20 bases between. The CDR3 runs to 16 residues. From germline, CDR1 is SGHKS and CDR2 YYEKEE (reference sequence). CDR3 sequence reads: CASSSVADGDGETQYF. The DNA for the CDR3 is TGTGCCAGCAGCTCGGTAGCGGACGGGGATGGGGAGACCCAGTACTTC.

This clonotype turned up a few times. The rearrangement links TRBV5-4 to TRBJ1-6, with a tentative D call TRBD1 (6 bases). Trimming left V 0 bases short and J 7 bases short, with 14 bases between. The germline V gene encodes CDR1 SGHNT and CDR2 YYREEE (reference sequence). This CDR3 contains 16 residues. The CDR3 DNA is TGTGCCAGCAGCTTGGACGGGGGCCTGTCGAATTCACCCCTCCACTTT. This codes for CASSLDGGLSNSPLHF. The variable domain in full, with the rest retrieved from reference TRBV5-4 and TRBJ1-6, is ETGVTQSPTHLIKTRGQQVTLRCSSQSGHNTVSWYQQALGQGPQFIFQYYREEENGRGNFPPRFSGLQFPNYSSELNVNALELDDSALYLCASSLDGGLSNSPLHFGNGTRLTVT.

A remark on this clonotype: The junction departs from germline at one end; a sequencing error may be responsible. This sequence joins TRBV12-3 or TRBV12-4 and TRBJ1-1; D might be TRBD1 (6 bases). The CDR3 consists of 15 residues. In DNA, the CDR3 is TGTGCCATCAGTTTAGTTACAGGGTTGGACACTGAAGCTTTCTTT. Translation: CAISLVTGLDTEAFF.

This clonotype was seen more than once but under ten times. V usage is TRBV24-1 and J usage is TRBJ2-3; D unclear. Germline loops: CDR1 KGHDR, CDR2 SFDVKD. V gave up 7 bases and J gave up 1 base, with 14 bases separating them. The CDR3 extends over 15 amino acids. The CDR3 DNA reads TGTGCCACCAGCGGCAGAGGCGCCGGCACAGATACGCAGTATTTT. It translates to CATSGRGAGTDTQYF.

In regard to this clonotype: This may be a read error: a much more frequent sequence differs by one nucleotide. The rearrangement joins TRBV7-3 to TRBJ1-1; D is unclear. The V end lost 3 bases, the J end lost 10 bases, and 12 bases lay between the germline ends. Germline V CDR1 and CDR2: SGHTA, FQGTGA. The CDR3 is made up of 12 amino acids. The CDR3 DNA reads as TGTGCCAGCAGCTTTTCTGACTTTTTAGCTTTCTTT. It codes for CASSFSDFLAFF. The full variable domain, its missing parts supplied by reference TRBV7-3 and TRBJ1-1, is GAGVSQTPSNKVTEKGKYVELRCDPISGHTALYWYRQSLGQGPEFLIYFQGTGAADDSGLPNDRFFAVRPEGSVSTLKIQRTERGDSAVYLCASSFSDFLAFFGQGTRLTVV.

This clonotype was detected a few times. The rearrangement joins TRBV20-1 to TRBJ1-5; D not resolved. The V and J ends lost 3 bases and 3 bases respectively, with 6 bases between them. This CDR3 has 12 amino acids. Germline CDR1 DFQATT, CDR2 SNEGSKA (reference sequence). This chain's CDR3 is CSARSVNQPQHF. Written as DNA, the CDR3 is TGCAGTGCTAGGTCCGTCAATCAGCCCCAGCATTTT.

This clonotype has only a few counts. The gene calls are TRBV20-1 and TRBJ2-3, with D possibly TRBD2 on 5 matching bases. The CDR3 sequence is 15 residues long. V dropped 2 bases and J dropped 1 base, with 13 bases sitting between them. In germline, CDR1 is DFQATT, CDR2 SNEGSKA (reference sequence). This chain's CDR3 is CSARRPFGGTDTQYF. DNA of the CDR3: TGCAGTGCTAGAAGGCCCTTCGGGGGCACAGATACGCAGTATTTT.

V and J are TRBV12-3 or TRBV12-4 and TRBJ2-7, with D maybe TRBD1 (6 bases). The germline V and J ends were trimmed by 8 bases and 5 bases, with 16 bases remaining between them. The length of the CDR3 is 13 residues. The CDR3 region is CASRDKLTHEQYF. CDR3 in DNA: TGTGCCAGCCGGGACAAGCTAACGCACGAGCAGTACTTC.

This chain links TRBV30 with TRBJ1-6, with D maybe TRBD1 (5 bases). With 3 bases removed from V and 5 bases from J, the gap between germline ends came to 5 bases. The CDR3 contains 12 residues. Germline lookup yields CDR1 GTSNPN and CDR2 SVGIG (reference sequence). Written as DNA, the CDR3 is TGTGCCTGGAGGGACAATAATTCACCCCTCCACTTT. Its protein is CAWRDNNSPLHF. Filled out from reference TRBV30 and TRBJ1-6, the complete variable domain reads SQTIHQWPATLVQPVGSPLSLECTVEGTSNPNLYWYRQAAGRGLQLLFYSVGIGQISSEVPQNLSASRPQDRQFILSSKKLLLSDSGFYLCAWRDNNSPLHFGNGTRLTVT.

The J gene is TRBJ1-1, the V gene TRBV20-1; D gene ambiguous. Trimming removed 2 bases at V and 1 base at J, with 5 bases between. Germline loops: CDR1 DFQATT, CDR2 SNEGSKA (reference sequence). This CDR3 is built from 12 residues. The CDR3 nucleotides are TGCAGTGCTAGAATCCAGAACACTGAAGCTTTCTTT. This codes for CSARIQNTEAFF.

This clonotype was seen more than once but under ten times. CDR3 nucleotide sequence: TGCAGTGCTTCCGAAAATACAATGGGACTTAGCACAGATACGCAGTATTTT. This codes for CSASENTMGLSTDTQYF. The J gene is TRBJ2-3, the V gene TRBV20-1, with D possibly matching TRBD2 (6 bases). This CDR3 comprises 17 residues. V lost 5 bases to trimming and J lost 0 bases, with 21 bases between them. The V gene's germline CDR1 is DFQATT and CDR2 SNEGSKA (reference sequence).

CDR3 sequence: CASRPVRGLTGELFF. DNA of the CDR3: TGTGCCAGCAGGCCGGTCAGGGGGCTTACCGGGGAGCTGTTTTTT. This chain uses TRBV6-6 with TRBJ2-2; TRBD1 agrees at 8 bases. In germline, CDR1 is MNHNY, CDR2 SVGAGI (reference sequence). V dropped 6 bases and J dropped 5; count of bases not matched to a gene: 8. This CDR3 contains 15 residues.

This clonotype was observed a few times. CDR3 in amino acids: CASSQDPSTAQETQYF. As DNA, the CDR3 is TGCGCCAGCAGCCAAGATCCCTCGACAGCCCAAGAGACCCAGTACTTC. The rearrangement joins TRBV4-3 to TRBJ2-5, with D maybe TRBD1 (5 bases). The CDR3 covers 16 residues. Between the trimmed V and J ends, which lost 0 bases and 1 base, there was a span of 12 bases. Germline V gene data show CDR1 as LGHNA and CDR2 as YSLEER.

This rearrangement joins TRBV12-3 or TRBV12-4 to TRBJ2-7; 13 bases agree with TRBD2. The CDR3 sequence is 15 residues long. V was clipped by 6 bases and J by 3 bases; unmatched bases: 5. CDR3 coding DNA: TGTGCCAGCAGCCGTAGACTAGCGGGGGGCTACGAGCAGTACTTC. Protein: CASSRRLAGGYEQYF.

This clonotype was found a few times. The chain carries TRBV28 and TRBJ2-7, with D possibly being TRBD1 or TRBD2 (6 bases each). CDR1 is MDHEN, CDR2 SYDVKM, per germline. V dropped 6 bases and J dropped 6 bases, with 15 bases sitting between them. The CDR3 contains 13 residues. The CDR3 region is CASRRDTLSEQYF. As DNA, the CDR3 is TGTGCCAGCAGGCGGGACACCCTAAGCGAGCAGTACTTC.

This clonotype has more than one count but fewer than ten. This chain uses TRBV5-5 with TRBJ2-3; a possible D gene is TRBD2 (7 bases). CDR1 SGHKS and CDR2 YYEKEE come from the germline V gene (reference sequence). The CDR3 consists of 17 residues. The V and J ends lost 0 bases and 0 bases respectively, with 14 bases between them. CDR3 protein: CASSLDWGRGSTDTQYF. CDR3 DNA: TGTGCCAGCAGCTTGGACTGGGGGCGGGGGAGCACAGATACGCAGTATTTT.

This chain connects TRBV7-2 to TRBJ2-3; 12 bases are a match to TRBD1. V dropped 5 bases and J dropped 1; count of bases not matched to a gene: 4. Germline loops: CDR1 SGHTA, CDR2 FQGNSA. This CDR3 comprises 16 residues. The CDR3 DNA reads TGTGCCAGCAGCCTTTGGGACAGGGGGCGCACAGATACGCAGTATTTT. Its protein product is CASSLWDRGRTDTQYF.

This clonotype has only one observation. The chain uses TRBV3-1 and TRBJ1-1; D uncertain. Germline V CDR1 and CDR2: LGHDT, YNNKEL (reference sequence). The V end was cut by 4 bases, the J end by 6 bases, with 9 bases between. The CDR3 is 12 amino acids. The CDR3, as DNA: TGTGCCAGCAGCCGTCGCCCCCCTGAAGCTTTCTTT. It encodes CASSRRPPEAFF.

This clonotype was seen only a few times. The chain carries TRBV20-1 and TRBJ2-1, with 7 bases identical to TRBD2. CDR3 length equals 16 residues. V dropped 2 bases and J dropped 3; count of bases not matched to a gene: 10. Germline V gene sequence: CDR1 DFQATT, CDR2 SNEGSKA (reference sequence). DNA for the CDR3: TGCAGTGCTAGACCTGAGACTAGCAGCATCTACAATGAGCAGTTCTTC. It yields the protein CSARPETSSIYNEQFF.

This clonotype was detected ten times or more. The chain has TRBV20-1 and TRBJ2-7; 8 bases match TRBD2. The CDR3 runs to 17 residues. Germline lookup yields CDR1 DFQATT and CDR2 SNEGSKA (reference sequence). Trimming cost V 0 bases and J 7 bases; bases outside gene matches: 17. DNA for the CDR3: TGCAGTGCTAGAGACTCGAAACCGGGACTAGACCCTTCTGAGCAGTACTTC. Its translation is CSARDSKPGLDPSEQYF.

With respect to this clonotype: A read error is possible here, since a much larger clone lies one base away. The rearrangement links TRBV27 to TRBJ2-7; 14 nucleotides align to TRBD2. Germline V gene sequence: CDR1 MNHEY, CDR2 SMNVEV (reference sequence). The CDR3 is 15 residues long. The CDR3: CASSMTSGGVSEKYF. The DNA for the CDR3 is TGTGCCAGCAGTATGACTAGCGGGGGGGTCAGCGAGAAGTACTTC.

This clonotype has a handful of counts. This chain connects TRBV5-1 to TRBJ2-7; D is perhaps TRBD1 (6 bases). The V end was cut by 2 bases, the J end by 6 bases, with 15 bases between. CDR1 and CDR2 (germline): SGHRS, YFSETQ. This CDR3 spans 14 amino acids. CDR3 coding DNA: TGCGCCAGCAGCTTAAAGGGGGAAGGCCGCGAGCAGTACTTC. Translating it yields CASSLKGEGREQYF.

This clonotype came up a few times. This chain joins TRBV27 and TRBJ2-3; D not certain. V lost 1 base and J 0 bases, leaving 17 bases between the germline ends. Germline lookup yields CDR1 MNHEY and CDR2 SMNVEV (reference sequence). CDR3 length: 18 residues. The CDR3 sequence: CASSLYQDIAPSTDTQYF. CDR3 nucleotides: TGTGCCAGCAGTTTATACCAGGATATTGCCCCTAGCACAGATACGCAGTATTTT.

This clonotype was observed once. This chain uses TRBV4-2 with TRBJ2-7; perhaps TRBD2 as D (6 bases). The V and J ends lost 1 base and 7 bases respectively, with 14 bases between them. There are 14 residues in the CDR3. Germline lookup yields CDR1 LGHNA and CDR2 YNFKEQ. The CDR3 DNA is TGTGCCAGCAGCCAAGGCCGCGGGAACGAGGAGCAGTACTTC. It specifies CASSQGRGNEEQYF.